These 20 T cell receptor beta chains came from one sample sequenced in a study of blood T cell repertoires in COVID-19. Assay: immunoSEQ multiplex PCR; the TCRdb copy retains only in-frame clones and omits some. The sample shows some 140,000 clones, 75% to 90% of them seen only once. The sample taken for sequencing was PBMCs or T cells enriched from blood (not recorded which). The source is a man aged 25-45 years who had recovered from COVID-19.

The chain employs TRBV10-3 and TRBJ1-1; D may be TRBD1 (5 bases). Looked up from germline, CDR1 is ENHRY and CDR2 is SYGVKD. V gave up 6 bases and J gave up 1 base, with 18 bases separating them. There are 16 residues in the CDR3. This CDR3 reads CAIRPSQQGANTEAFF. In DNA form, the CDR3 reads TGTGCCATCAGGCCCTCCCAGCAGGGCGCGAACACTGAAGCTTTCTTT.

The chain has TRBV7-9 and TRBJ2-3, with 8 bases that match TRBD1. The J segment lost 3 bases and the V segment lost 7 bases, leaving 9 bases of the junction unmatched. Germline V gene lookup returns CDR1 SEHNR and CDR2 FQNEAQ (reference sequence). The CDR3 length is 15 residues. The CDR3 here is CASTRDRGFTDTQYF. The DNA of the CDR3 is TGTGCCAGCACCAGAGACAGGGGATTTACAGATACGCAGTATTTT.

This clone showed up just once. V usage is TRBV19 and J usage is TRBJ2-6; 8 nucleotides line up with TRBD1. The ends lost 11 bases at V and 2 bases at J; junction bases unmatched: 11. The CDR3 is 16 amino acids. The germline CDR1 and CDR2 sequences are LNHDA and SQIVND (reference sequence). CDR3: CASKDREVAGANVLTF. DNA of the CDR3: TGTGCCTCCAAGGACAGGGAGGTTGCTGGGGCCAACGTCCTGACTTTC.

Only one count was recorded for this clone. This rearrangement joins TRBV14 to TRBJ2-1; 7 nucleotides agree with TRBD1. Losses at the gene ends were 0 bases for V and 2 bases for J; bases not matched to a gene: 4. Per germline, CDR1 SGHDN and CDR2 FVKESK. The CDR3 length is 16 residues. As DNA, the CDR3 is TGTGCCAGCAGCCAAGACAGGGGGTCCACCTACAATGAGCAGTTCTTC. Its protein is CASSQDRGSTYNEQFF.

Concerning this clone: One end of the junction does not line up with germline, which may come from a read error. The genes are TRBV19 and TRBJ1-5, with D unresolved. CDR3 size: 13 residues. Per the germline V gene, CDR1 is LNHDA and CDR2 is SQIVND (reference sequence). The CDR3, as DNA: TGTGCCAGTAGGATAGGAGCTAATCAGCCCCAGCATTTT. Translation: CASRIGANQPQHF. Full variable domain (outside the CDR3, taken from reference TRBV19 and TRBJ1-5): DGGITQSPKYLFRKEGQNVTLSCEQNLNHDAMYWYRQDPGQGLRLIYYSQIVNDFQKGDIAEGYSVSREKKESFPLTVTSAQKNPTAFYLCASRIGANQPQHFGDGTRLSIL.

This clone was recorded only once. The chain couples TRBV29-1 to TRBJ2-6, with TRBD1 matching over 7 bases. CDR3 length: 18 residues. Germline V CDR1 and CDR2: SQVTM, ANQGSEA. The V and J ends lost 6 bases and 0 bases, in that order; junction bases with no gene match: 14. DNA for the CDR3: TGCAGCGTCATATTCGGGACAGCCCGATACTCTGGGGCCAACGTCCTGACTTTC. This translates into CSVIFGTARYSGANVLTF.

The sample holds a few counts of this clone. Distinct nucleotide sequences in the sample also encode this CDR3. This chain connects TRBV5-4 to TRBJ1-2, with a possible D match to TRBD1 (6 bases). Between the trimmed V and J ends, which lost 4 bases and 1 base, there was a span of 8 bases. The CDR3 length is 13 residues. Germline V gene data show CDR1 as SGHNT and CDR2 as YYREEE (reference sequence). The CDR3 region has the DNA TGTGCCAGCAGCCCGGACAGTAACTATGGCTACACCTTC. This gives the protein CASSPDSNYGYTF.

V gene TRBV29-1 combines with J gene TRBJ2-7; 9 bases agree with TRBD2. Germline loops: CDR1 SQVTM, CDR2 ANQGSEA. The ends lost 4 bases at V and 2 bases at J; junction bases unmatched: 3. This CDR3 is built from 13 residues. CDR3 loop: CSVVTSGTYEQYF. The CDR3 nucleotides are TGCAGCGTTGTGACTAGCGGAACCTACGAGCAGTACTTC.

The V call is TRBV3-1 (or the pseudogene TRBV3-2), the J call TRBJ2-6; D may be TRBD1 (8 bases). CDR1 and CDR2 from the germline V gene are LGHDT and YNNKEL (reference sequence). This CDR3 region has 17 residues. The V and J ends lost 1 base and 2 bases respectively, with 12 bases between them. The chain's CDR3 is CASSQGTGGAGANVLTF. The CDR3 nucleotides read TGTGCCAGCAGCCAAGGTACAGGGGGGGCTGGGGCCAACGTCCTGACTTTC.

The J gene is TRBJ2-7, the V gene TRBV2; TRBD2 matches at 8 bases. The CDR3 runs 16 residues. Trimming removed 10 bases from V and 9 bases from J; junction bases left unmatched: 23. The germline CDR1 and CDR2 sequences are SNHLY and FYNNEI. The CDR3 loop reads CAIPLGAGERLGGQYF. CDR3 nucleotides: TGTGCCATCCCCTTGGGAGCGGGAGAAAGGTTGGGGGGGCAGTACTTC.

This sequence joins TRBV27 and TRBJ2-1, with 12 bases matching TRBD1. There are 14 residues in the CDR3. V shed 4 bases and J 9 bases; nucleotides not matched to a gene: 4. Germline assignment: CDR1 MNHEY and CDR2 SMNVEV (reference sequence). DNA of the CDR3: TGTGCCAGCAGTTGGGACAGGGGGCGCACTGAGCAGTTCTTC. Translation gives CASSWDRGRTEQFF.

The chain uses TRBV5-1 and TRBJ1-1, with 7 bases that match TRBD1. Germline V lookup: CDR1 SGHRS, CDR2 YFSETQ. Trimming at V came to 5 bases and at J to 3 bases, leaving 7 bases not matched to a gene. The CDR3 is 14 residues long. The chain's CDR3 is CASRTGFDHTEAFF. In DNA form, the CDR3 reads TGCGCCAGCAGGACAGGGTTTGATCACACTGAAGCTTTCTTT.

This clone has just one count. The J gene is TRBJ1-5, the V gene TRBV2; D remains ambiguous. This CDR3 has 12 amino acids. CDR1 and CDR2 from the germline V gene are SNHLY and FYNNEI. V lost 8 bases and J 6 bases, leaving 11 bases between the germline ends. The CDR3 sequence is CASARRVQPQHF. In DNA form, the CDR3 reads TGTGCCAGCGCCCGGAGGGTTCAGCCCCAGCATTTT.

This chain connects TRBV5-1 to TRBJ2-3; 9 nucleotides match TRBD2. CDR1 SGHRS and CDR2 YFSETQ come from the germline V gene. This CDR3 has 16 residues. The junction had 5 bases not matched to a gene; V was cut back by 3 bases and J by 0 bases. The CDR3 here is CASSSRLAESTDTQYF. The CDR3 DNA follows: TGCGCCAGCAGCTCCCGACTAGCGGAGAGCACAGATACGCAGTATTTT.

This chain links TRBV9 with TRBJ1-3; 7 bases align to TRBD1. V lost 3 bases to trimming and J lost 0 bases; unmatched junction nucleotides: 3. CDR3 size: 15 residues. Looked up from germline, CDR1 is SGDLS and CDR2 is YYNGEE. CDR3 in DNA: TGTGCCAGCAGCGCCTCAGGGGGCTCTGGAAACACCATATATTTT. Amino acid sequence: CASSASGGSGNTIYF.

This chain links TRBV6-6 with TRBJ1-3; unclear D gene. The CDR3 runs 12 residues. The germline V and J ends were trimmed by 7 bases and 1 base, with 5 bases remaining between them. The germline V gene encodes CDR1 MNHNY and CDR2 SVGAGI (reference sequence). This chain's CDR3 is CASKLSGNTIYF. The CDR3 DNA sequence: TGTGCCAGCAAACTGTCTGGAAACACCATATATTTT.

This chain joins TRBV19 and TRBJ1-1, with D unclear. V was clipped by 3 bases and J by 4 bases, with 6 bases between them. Germline V gene data show CDR1 as LNHDA and CDR2 as SQIVND (reference sequence). CDR3 size: 12 residues. The CDR3 region is CASSMEGTEAFF. The CDR3 DNA reads TGTGCCAGTAGTATGGAGGGCACTGAAGCTTTCTTT.

The chain is built from TRBV7-9 and TRBJ2-5, with D perhaps matching TRBD1 (6 bases). Trimming left V 4 bases short and J 5 bases short, with 20 bases between. Per germline, CDR1 SEHNR and CDR2 FQNEAQ (reference sequence). The CDR3 sequence is 16 residues long. CDR3 DNA sequence: TGTGCCAGCAGCTCTCGACCCGCACGTCAGGGGGAGACCCAGTACTTC. Protein product: CASSSRPARQGETQYF.

DNA for the CDR3: TGCGCCAGCAGCCGGGGACTAACCGACGAGCAGTACTTC. It encodes CASSRGLTDEQYF. V gene TRBV5-1 combines with J gene TRBJ2-7; the match to TRBD2 covers 7 bases. The junction had 6 bases not matched to a gene; V was cut back by 4 bases and J by 5 bases. CDR1 and CDR2 (germline): SGHRS, YFSETQ. The length of the CDR3 is 13 residues.

The genes are TRBV6-1 and TRBJ2-7; D call uncertain. Germline CDR1 reads MNHNS; CDR2 reads SASEGT. This CDR3 spans 11 amino acids. V was shortened by 2 bases and J by 7 bases, with 6 bases between the two germline ends. CDR3 in DNA: TGTGCCAGCAGTGAATCCAGGGAGCAGTACGTC. This gives the protein CASSESREQYV.